This TCR beta chain emerged from a study of OX40 agonist ivuxolimab in advanced cancers. About the study: Patients undergoing dose escalation presented with hepatocellular carcinoma, melanoma, renal cell or head and neck cancer.

CDR1 SNHLY and CDR2 FYNNEI come from the germline V gene. The CDR3 has 13 amino acids. V gave up 6 bases and J gave up 1 base, with 7 bases separating them. Sequencing was performed with immunoSEQ multiplex PCR; in TCRdb, only in-frame clones are kept and a portion is missing. The sample yields about 16,000 clones, 86% seen once. The specimen was CD4+ or CD8+ T cells sorted from blood, collected in a trial of the OX40 agonist ivuxolimab. The rearrangement joins TRBV2 to TRBJ1-5; perhaps TRBD1 as D (5 bases). The clonotype originates from an adult with an advanced solid tumor such as melanoma, head and neck, liver or kidney cancer. The CDR3 here is CASRGQSNQPQHF. CDR3 bases: TGTGCCAGCAGGGGGCAGAGCAATCAGCCCCAGCATTTT. Combining the CDR3 with reference TRBV2 and TRBJ1-5 gives the whole variable domain EPEVTQTPSHQVTQMGQEVILRCVPISNHLYFYWYRQILGQKVEFLVSFYNNEISEKSEIFDDQFSVERPDGSNFTLKIRSTKLEDSAMYFCASRGQSNQPQHFGDGTRLSIL.